These T cell receptor beta chains were read from a single sample in a study of blood T cell repertoires in COVID-19. Using immunoSEQ multiplex PCR, the repertoire was profiled, and TCRdb retains in-frame clones only, with some absent. The sample carries about 50,000 clones, approximately 83% recorded once. Source material: peripheral blood. The receptor set was obtained from a human donor in a cohort sampled during active COVID-19. The CDR3 runs from the conserved cysteine through the conserved F or W. Each record gives: D gene, clone size, V gene, J gene, CDR3 protein, CDR3 DNA. A D gene is named only where the DNA matches it firmly. Rows may omit the clone size; those that give it use once, few, many or a size class.

>TRBD2|.|TRBV28|TRBJ2-5
CASSLSGGAETQYF
TGTGCCAGCAGTTTAAGCGGGGGGGCGGAGACCCAGTACTTC
>.|.|TRBV28|TRBJ2-7
CASSFNYEQYF
TGTGCCAGCAGTTTCAACTACGAGCAGTACTTC
>TRBD2|.|TRBV3-1/TRBV3-2|TRBJ2-4
CASSHSGGIKNIQYF
TGTGCCAGCAGCCATAGCGGGGGGATCAAAAACATTCAGTACTTC
>.|few|TRBV28|TRBJ2-4
CAVGLAKNIQYF
TGTGCCGTCGGACTAGCCAAAAACATTCAGTACTTC
>.|.|TRBV28|TRBJ2-7
CASSFPVSYEQYF
TGTGCCAGCAGTTTCCCCGTTTCCTACGAGCAGTACTTC
>TRBD1|.|TRBV2|TRBJ1-4
CASRQTGGLNEKLFF
TGTGCCAGCAGGCAGACAGGGGGGTTAAATGAAAAACTGTTTTTT
>.|.|TRBV6-5|TRBJ2-7
CASSYLGLESYEQYF
TGTGCCAGCAGTTACCTTGGACTCGAGTCCTACGAGCAGTACTTC
>.|.|TRBV19|TRBJ2-5
CASSIKGGVGGETQYF
TGTGCCAGTAGTATAAAAGGAGGGGTGGGTGGAGAGACCCAGTACTTC
>TRBD1|.|TRBV5-4|TRBJ2-2
CASSLDRVPGELFF
TGTGCCAGCAGTCTTGACAGGGTCCCCGGGGAGCTGTTTTTT
>TRBD1|.|TRBV19|TRBJ2-7
CASTPDRDHEQYF
TGTGCCAGTACCCCGGACAGGGACCACGAGCAGTACTTC
>.|few|TRBV7-3|TRBJ2-7
CASSPTPDEALYF
TGTGCCAGCAGCCCTACACCCGACGAGGCACTGTACTTC
>.|few|TRBV6-6|TRBJ1-6
CASSYPRSEQASPLHF
TGTGCCAGCAGTTACCCCCGATCCGAGCAAGCATCACCCCTCCACTTT
>.|.|TRBV4-2|TRBJ1-1
CASSQELSNTEAFF
TGTGCCAGCAGCCAAGAACTCTCGAACACTGAAGCTTTCTTT
>.|.|TRBV7-2|TRBJ1-1
CASSPNGLNTEAFF
TGTGCCAGCAGCCCCAATGGGCTGAACACTGAAGCTTTCTTT
>TRBD1|.|TRBV6-1|TRBJ2-7
CASSEGGTEAYEQYF
TGTGCCAGCAGTGAGGGTGGGACAGAAGCTTACGAGCAGTACTTC
>TRBD2|.|TRBV3-1/TRBV3-2|TRBJ2-5
CASSQGGAGTSGRETQYF
TGTGCCAGCAGCCAAGGAGGAGCCGGGACTAGCGGGAGAGAGACCCAGTACTTC
>.|.|TRBV10-3|TRBJ2-5
CAIQGQTEETQYF
TGTGCCATCCAGGGACAAACGGAGGAGACCCAGTACTTC
>TRBD1|.|TRBV3-1/TRBV3-2|TRBJ1-1
CASSQGTGDTEAFF
TGTGCCAGCAGCCAAGGGACAGGGGATACTGAAGCTTTCTTT
>TRBD1|.|TRBV7-3|TRBJ1-1
CASSLMGQGEAFF
TGTGCCAGCAGCTTAATGGGACAGGGTGAAGCTTTCTTT
>.|.|TRBV3-1/TRBV3-2|TRBJ1-6
CASSRSENSPLHF
TGTGCCAGCAGCCGGAGTGAGAATTCACCCCTCCACTTT
>.|.|TRBV15|TRBJ2-7
CATSERTYEQYF
TGTGCCACCAGCGAGCGAACCTACGAGCAGTACTTC
>TRBD1|.|TRBV18|TRBJ1-6
CASSPRDRGSPLHF
TGTGCCAGCTCACCTCGGGACAGGGGATCACCCCTCCACTTT
>TRBD2|.|TRBV10-1|TRBJ2-5
CASSGGLGVETQYF
TGCGCCAGCAGTGGGGGACTAGGCGTAGAGACCCAGTACTTC
>.|.|TRBV11-2|TRBJ2-2
CASSFLVTGELFF
TGTGCCAGCAGCTTTTTAGTCACCGGGGAGCTGTTTTTT
>TRBD2|.|TRBV5-1|TRBJ2-3
CASSLAGYRTDTQYF
TGCGCCAGCAGCTTAGCGGGATATCGCACAGATACGCAGTATTTT
>TRBD1|once|TRBV19|TRBJ2-2
CASSGQGDTGELFF
TGTGCCAGTAGTGGGCAGGGGGACACCGGGGAGCTGTTTTTT
>TRBD2|.|TRBV3-1/TRBV3-2|TRBJ2-7
CASSRGTSGRAEDF
TGTGCCAGCAGCCGAGGGACTAGCGGGAGGGCCGAGGACTTC
>TRBD2|.|TRBV13|TRBJ2-7
CASSRSGLAYEQYF
TGTGCCAGCAGCCGTAGCGGGCTAGCCTACGAGCAGTACTTC
>.|.|TRBV5-1|TRBJ1-4
CASSLQGGTNEKLFF
TGCGCCAGCAGCCTACAGGGCGGCACTAATGAAAAACTGTTTTTT
>TRBD1|.|TRBV28|TRBJ1-3
CASSLVGTGVGNTIYF
TGTGCCAGCAGTTTGGTCGGGACAGGGGTAGGGAACACCATATATTTT
>.|once|TRBV14|TRBJ2-1
CASSRLTRDNEQFF
TGTGCCAGCAGTCGCCTGACTAGGGACAATGAGCAGTTCTTC
>.|.|TRBV7-9|TRBJ2-1
CASSSPPGWGTDEQFF
TGTGCCAGCAGCTCCCCCCCGGGATGGGGTACAGATGAGCAGTTCTTC
>.|.|TRBV18|TRBJ1-5
CASSPLVTGGQPQHF
TGTGCCAGCTCACCACTGGTTACGGGAGGTCAGCCCCAGCATTTT
>.|once|TRBV6-5|TRBJ1-2
CASNLLGAGDGYTF
TGTGCCAGCAACCTCCTGGGGGCAGGGGATGGCTACACCTTC
>.|.|TRBV18|TRBJ2-5
CASSPHPSAETQYF
TGTGCCAGCTCACCACACCCTAGCGCAGAGACCCAGTACTTC
>TRBD1|.|TRBV14|TRBJ1-2
CASSQFLSGTGTGYTF
TGTGCCAGCAGCCAATTTTTATCCGGGACAGGGACTGGCTACACCTTC
>TRBD1|.|TRBV28|TRBJ1-1
CASSPHRGKTEAFF
TGTGCCAGCAGTCCCCACAGGGGGAAAACTGAAGCTTTCTTT